Following are 9 T cell receptor beta chains from one sample sequenced in a study of blood T cell repertoires in COVID-19. Generated by immunoSEQ multiplex PCR, the TCRdb table keeps only in-frame clones and is missing some. The sample carries under 150,000 clones, about 86% recorded once. The specimen sequenced was peripheral blood. These receptors were taken from a middle-aged woman with acute or convalescent COVID-19.

This sequence joins TRBV28 and TRBJ1-2; D gene ambiguous. Deletions cut 8 bases from V and 0 bases from J, with 10 bases between. Germline lookup yields CDR1 MDHEN and CDR2 SYDVKM. This CDR3 is built from 13 residues. The CDR3 DNA follows: TGTGCCAGCCAGGAGGGAGCTAACTATGGCTACACCTTC. Residues: CASQEGANYGYTF.

The V call is TRBV19, the J call TRBJ2-6; 7 bases align to TRBD1. Trimming at V came to 5 bases and at J to 1 base, leaving 11 bases not matched to a gene. Germline V gene data show CDR1 as LNHDA and CDR2 as SQIVND (reference sequence). The CDR3 spans 18 residues. The CDR3 DNA follows: TGTGCCAGTAGTTTCAGACAGGGTCGTCTTTCTGGGGCCAACGTCCTGACTTTC. Its translation is CASSFRQGRLSGANVLTF.

The chain is built from TRBV29-1 and TRBJ2-7; D might be TRBD2 (5 bases). The V and J ends lost 1 base and 4 bases respectively, with 11 bases between them. Per germline, CDR1 SQVTM and CDR2 ANQGSEA. This CDR3 region has 13 residues. The CDR3 DNA reads as TGCAGCGTTGAAGTGGCGGGTCGGTACGAGCAGTACTTC. Protein product: CSVEVAGRYEQYF.

The chain uses TRBV7-2 and TRBJ2-3; 8 bases are shared with TRBD2. After removal of 3 bases from V and 5 bases from J, the junction contained 10 bases not matched to a gene. CDR3 size: 16 residues. Germline CDR1 and CDR2: SGHTA and FQGNSA. The CDR3 DNA reads TGTGCCAGCAGCTTGTTGGGCGGGGGGACGAGAGATACGCAGTATTTT. As protein: CASSLLGGGTRDTQYF. The full variable domain, its missing parts supplied by reference TRBV7-2 and TRBJ2-3, is GAGVSQSPSNKVTEKGKDVELRCDPISGHTALYWYRQSLGQGLEFLIYFQGNSAPDKSGLPSDRFSAERTGGSVSTLTIQRTQQEDSAVYLCASSLLGGGTRDTQYFGPGTRLTVL.

This chain connects TRBV28 to TRBJ2-6; tentative D call: TRBD1 (5 bases). V lost 6 bases and J lost 0, with 6 bases in between. CDR1 and CDR2 from the germline V gene are MDHEN and SYDVKM. The CDR3 sequence is 14 residues long. The CDR3, as DNA: TGTGCCAGCAGCAGGGACTCTGGGGCCAACGTCCTGACTTTC. It specifies CASSRDSGANVLTF.

The genes are TRBV7-2 and TRBJ2-7; TRBD2 matches 11 bases. This CDR3 is built from 16 residues. Germline trimming cut 5 bases from V and 4 bases from J; bases unmatched to any gene: 10. Germline V lookup: CDR1 SGHTA, CDR2 FQGNSA. Here the CDR3 reads CASSLYQGLAVYEQYF. The CDR3 coding sequence is TGTGCCAGCAGCCTCTACCAGGGACTAGCGGTTTACGAGCAGTACTTC.

The rearrangement uses TRBV4-1 and TRBJ2-1; D is perhaps TRBD1 (7 bases). The germline V and J ends were trimmed by 6 bases and 2 bases, with 17 bases remaining between them. CDR1 is MGHRA and CDR2 is YSYEKL in the germline V gene. This CDR3 has 16 amino acids. CDR3 protein: CASRMEGADPYNEQFF. CDR3 nucleotide sequence: TGCGCCAGCAGAATGGAGGGGGCCGACCCCTACAATGAGCAGTTCTTC.

This chain links TRBV5-1 with TRBJ2-1, with 12 bases that match TRBD1. The V gene's germline CDR1 is SGHRS and CDR2 YFSETQ. The CDR3 consists of 15 residues. J was trimmed by 4 bases and V by 7 bases; bases with no gene match: 6. The CDR3, as DNA: TGCGCCAGCCACCCGGGACAGGGGGCTTACAATGAGCAGTTCTTC. Its translation: CASHPGQGAYNEQFF. Full variable domain (remainder filled in from reference TRBV5-1 and TRBJ2-1): KAGVTQTPRYLIKTRGQQVTLSCSPISGHRSVSWYQQTPGQGLQFLFEYFSETQRNKGNFPGRFSGRQFSNSRSEMNVSTLELGDSALYLCASHPGQGAYNEQFFGPGTRLTVL.

This rearrangement joins TRBV28 to TRBJ2-7, with 11 bases fitting TRBD2. This CDR3 is built from 15 residues. With V trimmed by 5 bases and J by 3 bases, 6 bases remained unmatched. Germline assignment: CDR1 MDHEN and CDR2 SYDVKM. As DNA, the CDR3 is TGTGCCAGCAGTCCCCTAGCGGGGGGTATCTACGAGCAGTACTTC. It translates to CASSPLAGGIYEQYF.